These T cell receptor beta chains were read from a single sample in a study of T cell changes during pregnancy in multiple sclerosis. The protocol was immunoSEQ multiplex PCR, while the TCRdb copy is restricted to in-frame clones and leaves out a portion. The table has tens of thousands of clones, about nine tenths seen once. Specimen: peripheral blood, collected after pregnancy. Every receptor here comes from a female donor in good health, enrolled as a control in a pregnancy study. Both conserved end residues are part of each CDR3. The D gene is left open where the match is weak. Some rows have no size entry. The others give once, few or many, or a class for an expanded clone.

size: NA
J: TRBJ1-1
D: NA
V: TRBV21-1
CDR3: CASNLQGVIGTEAFF
DNA: TGTGCCAGCAACCTACAGGGGGTGATCGGCACTGAAGCTTTCTTT

size: once
J: TRBJ2-7
D: TRBD1
V: TRBV7-6
CDR3: CASSFRTGGSYEQYF
DNA: TGTGCCAGCAGCTTTAGGACAGGGGGCTCCTACGAGCAGTACTTC

size: NA
J: TRBJ2-3
D: NA
V: TRBV27
CDR3: CASRRRETTADTQYF
DNA: TGTGCCAGCAGGAGACGAGAGACTACTGCAGATACGCAGTATTTT

size: NA
J: TRBJ2-7
D: NA
V: TRBV6-5
CDR3: CASWGQTLLYEQYF
DNA: TGTGCCAGCTGGGGGCAGACCCTCCTCTACGAGCAGTACTTC

size: NA
J: TRBJ2-1
D: NA
V: TRBV5-4
CDR3: CASSLQGGSYNEQFF
DNA: TGTGCCAGCAGCTTGCAGGGGGGATCCTACAATGAGCAGTTCTTC

size: NA
J: TRBJ2-2
D: TRBD2
V: TRBV7-2
CDR3: CASSLGAAGDTGELFF
DNA: TGTGCCAGCAGCTTAGGTGCCGCGGGAGACACCGGGGAGCTGTTTTTT

size: NA
J: TRBJ2-3
D: TRBD2
V: TRBV14
CDR3: CASSQDTRLAGKTDTQYF
DNA: TGTGCCAGCAGCCAAGATACCCGCCTAGCGGGGAAGACAGATACGCAGTATTTT

size: NA
J: TRBJ1-1
D: TRBD1
V: TRBV5-5
CDR3: CASRIQGANTEAFF
DNA: TGTGCCAGCAGGATACAGGGGGCTAACACTGAAGCTTTCTTT

size: NA
J: TRBJ1-1
D: NA
V: TRBV7-9
CDR3: CASSLGPSNTEAFF
DNA: TGTGCCAGCAGCTTGGGCCCCTCGAACACTGAAGCTTTCTTT

size: NA
J: TRBJ2-1
D: TRBD1
V: TRBV10-3
CDR3: CAISEPGQGNYNEQFF
DNA: TGTGCCATCAGTGAGCCGGGACAGGGCAACTACAATGAGCAGTTCTTC

size: NA
J: TRBJ1-5
D: NA
V: TRBV28
CDR3: CASSFSSQPQHF
DNA: TGTGCCAGCAGTTTTTCGTCCCAGCCCCAGCATTTT

size: once
J: TRBJ2-2
D: TRBD2
V: TRBV6-4
CDR3: CASSELAGTNTGELFF
DNA: TGTGCCAGCAGTGAGCTAGCGGGGACGAACACCGGGGAGCTGTTTTTT

size: NA
J: TRBJ1-4
D: NA
V: TRBV11-2
CDR3: CASSFSAAVEKLFF
DNA: TGTGCCAGCAGCTTTTCCGCTGCAGTAGAAAAACTGTTTTTT

size: NA
J: TRBJ1-2
D: TRBD1
V: TRBV4-1
CDR3: CASSQAPGQGVSSRGYTF
DNA: TGCGCCAGCAGCCAGGCACCGGGACAGGGGGTTAGTTCTAGAGGCTACACCTTC

size: NA
J: TRBJ1-4
D: TRBD1
V: TRBV10-3
CDR3: CASTGDGEKLFF
DNA: TGTGCCAGTACAGGGGATGGCGAAAAACTGTTTTTT

size: NA
J: TRBJ2-3
D: NA
V: TRBV5-1
CDR3: CASSVTSGLEGTQYF
DNA: TGCGCCAGCAGCGTGACTAGTGGTCTGGAAGGCACGCAGTATTTT

size: once
J: TRBJ1-6
D: TRBD1
V: TRBV19
CDR3: CASSPGGWYNSPLHF
DNA: TGTGCCAGTAGCCCAGGGGGGTGGTATAATTCACCCCTCCACTTT

size: NA
J: TRBJ1-1
D: NA
V: TRBV4-3
CDR3: CASSPGRGAEAFF
DNA: TGCGCCAGCAGCCCCGGGAGAGGCGCTGAAGCTTTCTTT

size: NA
J: TRBJ1-6
D: TRBD1
V: TRBV5-1
CDR3: CASSRTGPPNYSPLHF
DNA: TGCGCCAGCAGCAGGACAGGCCCCCCTAATTATTCACCCCTCCACTTT

size: NA
J: TRBJ2-2
D: NA
V: TRBV27
CDR3: CASGPRAGELFF
DNA: TGTGCCAGCGGACCCAGGGCCGGGGAGCTGTTTTTT

size: NA
J: TRBJ1-3
D: NA
V: TRBV7-2
CDR3: CASHPGGEAGNTIYF
DNA: TGTGCCAGCCACCCGGGGGGCGAGGCTGGAAACACCATATATTTT

size: NA
J: TRBJ2-1
D: NA
V: TRBV10-2
CDR3: CASSRDSNNEQFF
DNA: TGCGCCAGCAGCCGGGACTCAAACAATGAGCAGTTCTTC

size: once
J: TRBJ2-1
D: NA
V: TRBV6-6
CDR3: CASSSPGEGQFF
DNA: TGTGCCAGCAGTTCCCCGGGGGAAGGGCAGTTCTTC

size: NA
J: TRBJ2-1
D: TRBD1
V: TRBV7-3
CDR3: CASSFYRAGGNEQFF
DNA: TGTGCCAGCAGCTTTTATAGGGCAGGGGGCAATGAGCAGTTCTTC

size: NA
J: TRBJ1-1
D: NA
V: TRBV21-1
CDR3: CASSHWDKPASTEAFF
DNA: TGTGCCAGCAGCCACTGGGACAAACCGGCGAGCACTGAAGCTTTCTTT

size: NA
J: TRBJ2-3
D: NA
V: TRBV11-3
CDR3: CASSPGADTQYF
DNA: TGTGCCAGCAGCCCGGGGGCAGATACGCAGTATTTT

size: once
J: TRBJ2-2
D: NA
V: TRBV2
CDR3: CASIVQGGTGELFF
DNA: TGTGCCAGCATTGTGCAGGGTGGGACCGGGGAGCTGTTTTTT

size: NA
J: TRBJ2-3
D: NA
V: TRBV9
CDR3: CASSVAAGATDTQYF
DNA: TGTGCCAGCAGCGTAGCGGCGGGGGCGACAGATACGCAGTATTTT

size: NA
J: TRBJ1-2
D: NA
V: TRBV28
CDR3: CASSNRVHYGYTF
DNA: TGTGCCAGCAGTAACAGGGTGCACTATGGCTACACCTTC

size: NA
J: TRBJ1-5
D: TRBD1
V: TRBV5-8
CDR3: CASSLGTGVSNQPQHF
DNA: TGTGCCAGCAGCTTGGGGACAGGGGTCAGCAATCAGCCCCAGCATTTT

size: NA
J: TRBJ2-5
D: TRBD2
V: TRBV11-2
CDR3: CASSLVLAGGKETQYF
DNA: TGTGCCAGCAGCTTAGTACTAGCGGGGGGCAAAGAGACCCAGTACTTC

size: NA
J: TRBJ2-7
D: TRBD1
V: TRBV18
CDR3: CASSRGTDYEQYF
DNA: TGTGCCAGCTCACGGGGGACAGACTACGAGCAGTACTTC

size: NA
J: TRBJ2-5
D: TRBD2
V: TRBV11-3
CDR3: CASSLGGGSQETQYF
DNA: TGTGCCAGCAGCTTAGGGGGGGGTTCTCAAGAGACCCAGTACTTC

size: NA
J: TRBJ2-1
D: NA
V: TRBV28
CDR3: CASSPRTPGGGEQFF
DNA: TGTGCCAGCAGTCCCCGGACCCCCGGGGGAGGCGAGCAGTTCTTC

size: NA
J: TRBJ1-1
D: TRBD1
V: TRBV4-2
CDR3: CASNQGRDRGRDTEAFF
DNA: TGTGCCAGCAACCAGGGACGGGACAGGGGGCGGGACACTGAAGCTTTCTTT

size: NA
J: TRBJ2-7
D: TRBD1
V: TRBV19
CDR3: CASTPGQGFEQYF
DNA: TGTGCCAGTACCCCGGGACAGGGGTTTGAGCAGTACTTC

size: NA
J: TRBJ2-2
D: NA
V: TRBV7-8
CDR3: CASSLAGTTYTNTGELFF
DNA: TGTGCCAGCAGCTTAGCGGGGACAACCTATACGAACACCGGGGAGCTGTTTTTT

size: NA
J: TRBJ2-7
D: TRBD1
V: TRBV4-2
CDR3: CASSQGDRVTYEQYF
DNA: TGTGCCAGCAGCCAGGGGGACAGAGTGACCTACGAGCAGTACTTC

size: once
J: TRBJ1-4
D: TRBD1
V: TRBV6-1
CDR3: CASRGDSTTNEKLFF
DNA: TGTGCCAGCAGGGGGGACAGTACAACTAATGAAAAACTGTTTTTT

size: NA
J: TRBJ1-6
D: NA
V: TRBV14
CDR3: CASSQDLPFSSPLHF
DNA: TGTGCCAGCAGCCAAGATCTCCCTTTTAGTTCACCCCTCCACTTT

size: NA
J: TRBJ2-1
D: NA
V: TRBV5-4
CDR3: CASSPRGGFLNEQFF
DNA: TGTGCCAGCAGCCCACGCGGGGGCTTCCTCAATGAGCAGTTCTTC

size: NA
J: TRBJ1-2
D: TRBD1
V: TRBV5-1
CDR3: CASSQRTGGGYTF
DNA: TGCGCCAGCAGCCAGCGGACAGGCGGAGGCTACACCTTC

size: NA
J: TRBJ2-2
D: TRBD1
V: TRBV7-7
CDR3: CASSERQGVGNTGELFF
DNA: TGTGCTAGCAGCGAACGTCAGGGGGTCGGAAACACCGGGGAGCTGTTTTTT

size: NA
J: TRBJ1-4
D: NA
V: TRBV9
CDR3: CASTPWVGGQDEKLFF
DNA: TGTGCCAGCACCCCCTGGGTGGGAGGGCAGGATGAAAAACTGTTTTTT

size: NA
J: TRBJ2-7
D: NA
V: TRBV6-5
CDR3: CASSYAGTPSEQYF
DNA: TGTGCCAGCAGTTATGCGGGGACCCCCTCCGAGCAGTACTTC

size: NA
J: TRBJ1-3
D: TRBD1
V: TRBV19
CDR3: CASSPQGRSGNTIYF
DNA: TGTGCCAGTAGTCCACAGGGGCGCTCTGGAAACACCATATATTTT

size: NA
J: TRBJ2-7
D: TRBD2
V: TRBV7-3
CDR3: CASSLTGTSGEQYF
DNA: TGTGCCAGCAGCTTAACGGGGACTAGTGGCGAGCAGTACTTC

size: NA
J: TRBJ1-5
D: TRBD1
V: TRBV7-2
CDR3: CASSLEAGGVQPQHF
DNA: TGTGCCAGCAGCTTAGAGGCAGGGGGCGTCCAGCCCCAGCATTTT

size: NA
J: TRBJ2-6
D: NA
V: TRBV7-3
CDR3: CASSSGVGVLTF
DNA: TGTGCCAGCAGCTCGGGGGTGGGGGTCCTGACTTTC

size: once
J: TRBJ2-7
D: NA
V: TRBV6-5
CDR3: CASRNRNGEYEQYF
DNA: TGTGCCAGCAGAAACAGGAATGGCGAATACGAGCAGTACTTC

size: NA
J: TRBJ2-3
D: NA
V: TRBV4-3
CDR3: CASSQGGDTDTQYF
DNA: TGCGCCAGCAGCCAAGGGGGGGACACAGATACGCAGTATTTT

size: NA
J: TRBJ1-1
D: NA
V: TRBV10-1
CDR3: CASKGHIVNTEAFF
DNA: TGCGCCAGCAAGGGACACATAGTAAACACTGAAGCTTTCTTT

size: NA
J: TRBJ2-2
D: NA
V: TRBV9
CDR3: CASSASAQVTGELFF
DNA: TGTGCCAGCAGCGCCAGTGCCCAGGTTACCGGGGAGCTGTTTTTT

size: NA
J: TRBJ1-4
D: TRBD1
V: TRBV7-9
CDR3: CASSSTGRNEKLFF
DNA: TGTGCCAGCAGCTCGACAGGGCGCAATGAAAAACTGTTTTTT